Listed below are T cell receptor beta chains from one sample, sequenced in a study of blood T cell repertoires in COVID-19. Method: immunoSEQ multiplex PCR; TCRdb's copy keeps in-frame clones and lacks some. In the table there are under 150,000 clones, about nine tenths of which are singletons. Material for sequencing was peripheral blood. These receptors were taken from a woman in her forties or fifties with acute or convalescent COVID-19. Both conserved end residues are part of each CDR3. D genes are given only for firm matches. Rows give clone size only sometimes, using once, few, many, or a class for an expanded clone.

CDR3 DNA: TGTGCCAGCAGCTTAGAGGACAGCTATGGCTACACCTTC
CDR3 protein: CASSLEDSYGYTF
clone size: -
J gene: TRBJ1-2
V gene: TRBV7-9
D gene: -

CDR3 DNA: TGTGCCAGCAGCTCCGGATGGACAGGGGACAGCGGGGAGCTGTTTTTT
CDR3 protein: CASSSGWTGDSGELFF
clone size: -
J gene: TRBJ2-2
V gene: TRBV7-9
D gene: TRBD1

CDR3 DNA: TGTGCCAGCAGTTCTACAGGCTACGAGCAGTACTTC
CDR3 protein: CASSSTGYEQYF
clone size: -
J gene: TRBJ2-7
V gene: TRBV6-5
D gene: -

CDR3 DNA: TGTGCCAGCAGTGACACTAGCGGGGTCAATGAGCAGTTCTTC
CDR3 protein: CASSDTSGVNEQFF
clone size: -
J gene: TRBJ2-1
V gene: TRBV6-1
D gene: TRBD2

CDR3 DNA: TGCGCCAGCAGCCAAGCCCTGGACCGACAGGGCAATCAGCCCCAGCATTTT
CDR3 protein: CASSQALDRQGNQPQHF
clone size: -
J gene: TRBJ1-5
V gene: TRBV4-3
D gene: -

CDR3 DNA: TGTGCCAGCAGTCTACAGGGGTACGAGCAGTACTTC
CDR3 protein: CASSLQGYEQYF
clone size: -
J gene: TRBJ2-7
V gene: TRBV6-5
D gene: TRBD1

CDR3 DNA: TGTGCCAGCAGTCGGGACACTAATCAGCCCCAGCATTTT
CDR3 protein: CASSRDTNQPQHF
clone size: -
J gene: TRBJ1-5
V gene: TRBV6-4
D gene: -

CDR3 DNA: TGTGCCAGCAGCTCCCCTCACAGGGGGCCCAACTATGGCTACACCTTC
CDR3 protein: CASSSPHRGPNYGYTF
clone size: -
J gene: TRBJ1-2
V gene: TRBV11-2
D gene: TRBD1

CDR3 DNA: TGTGCCAGCAGCGTAGGGACTCCCCTAGGAAACGAGCAGTACTTC
CDR3 protein: CASSVGTPLGNEQYF
clone size: -
J gene: TRBJ2-7
V gene: TRBV9
D gene: -

CDR3 DNA: TGTGCCTTCCGGAGGGACCGGGACAGGGACTACGAGCAGTACTTC
CDR3 protein: CAFRRDRDRDYEQYF
clone size: once
J gene: TRBJ2-7
V gene: TRBV30
D gene: TRBD1

CDR3 DNA: TGTGCCAGCTCACCACAGGGACAGGGGAACACTGAAGCTTTCTTT
CDR3 protein: CASSPQGQGNTEAFF
clone size: -
J gene: TRBJ1-1
V gene: TRBV18
D gene: TRBD1

CDR3 DNA: TGCAGCGCTAGGACAGGCCATGGCTACACCTTC
CDR3 protein: CSARTGHGYTF
clone size: -
J gene: TRBJ1-2
V gene: TRBV29-1
D gene: TRBD1

CDR3 DNA: TGCGCCAGCAGCCATCGACAGGGCTCCTCATCCTTGGGCTACACCTTC
CDR3 protein: CASSHRQGSSSLGYTF
clone size: -
J gene: TRBJ1-2
V gene: TRBV5-1
D gene: TRBD1

CDR3 DNA: TGCGCCAGCAGCCAAGAGAGGAGAGCAACTAATGAAAAACTGTTTTTT
CDR3 protein: CASSQERRATNEKLFF
clone size: -
J gene: TRBJ1-4
V gene: TRBV4-3
D gene: -

CDR3 DNA: TGTGCCATAGCCTTCGGAGGTAGCACTGAAGCTTTCTTT
CDR3 protein: CAIAFGGSTEAFF
clone size: -
J gene: TRBJ1-1
V gene: TRBV6-5
D gene: -

CDR3 DNA: TGTGCCAGCAGCTTGGACACAGCGAACACTGAAGCTTTCTTT
CDR3 protein: CASSLDTANTEAFF
clone size: once
J gene: TRBJ1-1
V gene: TRBV5-6
D gene: -

CDR3 DNA: TGTGCCAGCAGTCCTCTAAATAGCGTTCTCCAAGAGACCCAGTACTTC
CDR3 protein: CASSPLNSVLQETQYF
clone size: -
J gene: TRBJ2-5
V gene: TRBV28
D gene: -

CDR3 DNA: TGTGCCAGCAGTTCTGGACAGGGATTTTTAGAGACCCAGTACTTC
CDR3 protein: CASSSGQGFLETQYF
clone size: -
J gene: TRBJ2-5
V gene: TRBV6-5
D gene: TRBD1

CDR3 DNA: TGTGCCAGCAGCTTAAGGTCAGGGGGCAAGACTGAAGCTTTCTTT
CDR3 protein: CASSLRSGGKTEAFF
clone size: -
J gene: TRBJ1-1
V gene: TRBV7-8
D gene: TRBD1

CDR3 DNA: TGTGCCTGCCGACAGGGGGTGAACACTGAAGCTTTCTTT
CDR3 protein: CACRQGVNTEAFF
clone size: -
J gene: TRBJ1-1
V gene: TRBV6-5
D gene: TRBD1

CDR3 DNA: TGTGCCAGCACCGAACCCCCAGGGGATGAGCAGTTCTTC
CDR3 protein: CASTEPPGDEQFF
clone size: -
J gene: TRBJ2-1
V gene: TRBV6-5
D gene: -

CDR3 DNA: TGTGCCAGCAGCTTAGGGACACCCTACGAGCAGTACTTC
CDR3 protein: CASSLGTPYEQYF
clone size: -
J gene: TRBJ2-7
V gene: TRBV7-2
D gene: -

CDR3 DNA: TGTGCCAGCAGTTTTAGACAGGCCCTCGAGGGTTCGGGAAACACCATATATTTT
CDR3 protein: CASSFRQALEGSGNTIYF
clone size: -
J gene: TRBJ1-3
V gene: TRBV27
D gene: -

CDR3 DNA: TGTGCCTGGAGTGTGGAGGAGTTCGGGGAGGCCCAGTACTTC
CDR3 protein: CAWSVEEFGEAQYF
clone size: -
J gene: TRBJ2-5
V gene: TRBV30
D gene: -